The 13 T cell receptor beta chains given below trace back to one sample, sequenced in a study of T cell responses to AZD1222 COVID-19 vaccine. The data were produced by immunoSEQ multiplex PCR, yet TCRdb's version contains in-frame clones alone and is incomplete. The table records roughly 120,000 clones, 88% of them present only once. This sample comprised peripheral blood, obtained on day 0 of AZD1222 vaccination. The receptors derive from an adult in good health.

This clone was observed a single time. This chain links TRBV6-5 with TRBJ2-1; D not resolved. The germline V gene has CDR1 MNHEY and CDR2 SVGAGI. Trimming cost V 8 bases and J 9 bases, with 11 bases left between them. CDR3 size: 11 residues. The CDR3 reads CASGSAVEQFF. CDR3 bases: TGTGCCAGCGGATCGGCCGTTGAGCAGTTCTTC.

The CDR3 bases are TGTGCCAGCAGCTTAGGACAGGGTTTATCCTACGAGCAGTACTTC. Its translation: CASSLGQGLSYEQYF. V and J are TRBV7-6 and TRBJ2-7; 7 bases fit TRBD1. The germline CDR1 and CDR2 sequences are SGHVS and FNYEAQ. Trimming removed 1 base from V and 1 base from J; junction bases left unmatched: 4. The CDR3 covers 15 residues.

The rearrangement joins TRBV10-1 to TRBJ1-2, with D possibly matching TRBD1 (6 bases). The CDR3 loop spans 14 amino acids. Germline V gene lookup returns CDR1 WNHNN and CDR2 SYGVQD (reference sequence). The germline V and J ends were trimmed by 0 bases and 2 bases, with 7 bases remaining between them. Here the CDR3 DNA reads TGCGCCAGCAGTGAGTCTACAGGGAACTATGGCTACACCTTC. Its translation is CASSESTGNYGYTF.

This clone occurred once. The rearrangement links TRBV5-6 to TRBJ1-4, with 7 bases fitting TRBD1. The CDR3 covers 14 residues. V lost 4 bases and J lost 11; bases outside the gene matches: 11. Germline lookup yields CDR1 SGHDT and CDR2 YYEEEE. CDR3: CASSAGTVVGKLFF. The CDR3, as DNA: TGTGCCAGCAGCGCGGGGACAGTCGTTGGTAAACTGTTTTTT.

The rearrangement links TRBV19 to TRBJ2-7, with D tentatively TRBD1 or TRBD2 (5 bases each). The CDR3 loop spans 14 amino acids. V was pared by 5 bases and J by 3 bases, with 14 bases between. In germline, CDR1 is LNHDA, CDR2 SQIVND (reference sequence). The CDR3 protein is CASSFGGGIYEQYF. The CDR3 DNA sequence: TGTGCCAGTAGTTTTGGTGGGGGTATCTACGAGCAGTACTTC.

The chain couples TRBV3-1 (or the pseudogene TRBV3-2) to TRBJ1-1; D not resolved. Germline V gene lookup returns CDR1 LGHDT and CDR2 YNNKEL (reference sequence). Trimming shortened V by 0 bases and J by 5 bases, and 16 bases separated the two germline ends. The CDR3 is 16 amino acids. CDR3 sequence: CASSQDLAGLGTEAFF. Written as DNA, the CDR3 is TGTGCCAGCAGCCAAGATCTTGCCGGTTTGGGAACTGAAGCTTTCTTT.

This chain uses TRBV19 with TRBJ2-7; maybe TRBD1 (5 bases). Trimming removed 3 bases from V and 2 bases from J, with 17 bases in between. CDR1 and CDR2 (germline): LNHDA, SQIVND (reference sequence). This CDR3 comprises 16 residues. The CDR3 DNA reads TGTGCCAGTAGTATTACAGGCTACGTCCCGACCTACGAGCAGTACTTC. Translating it yields CASSITGYVPTYEQYF.

This sequence joins TRBV11-2 and TRBJ1-2; no definite D call. CDR3 length equals 14 residues. The germline V and J ends were trimmed by 5 bases and 8 bases, with 18 bases remaining between them. Germline assignment: CDR1 SGHAT and CDR2 FQNNGV. The CDR3 region has the DNA TGTGCCAGCAGCCCCCCCAATCACTCAGGCGGCTACACCTTC. The encoded protein is CASSPPNHSGGYTF. Based on the CDR3 plus reference TRBV11-2 and TRBJ1-2, the full variable domain is EAGVAQSPRYKIIEKRQSVAFWCNPISGHATLYWYQQILGQGPKLLIQFQNNGVVDDSQLPKDRFSAERLKGVDSTLKIQPAKLEDSAVYLCASSPPNHSGGYTFGSGTRLTVV.

In DNA form, the CDR3 reads TGTGCCAGCAGCGCGCAGCCCGAAGGGGGCTACACCTTC. Protein: CASSAQPEGGYTF. The V call is TRBV9, the J call TRBJ1-2; D gene uncertain. Trimming removed 3 bases from V and 8 bases from J, with 14 bases in between. CDR1 SGDLS and CDR2 YYNGEE come from the germline V gene. The CDR3 consists of 13 residues.

The V and J genes are TRBV6-5 and TRBJ2-7; no reliable D call. The CDR3 contains 14 residues. The V end lost 0 bases, the J end lost 5 bases, and 11 bases lay between the germline ends. Per germline, CDR1 MNHEY and CDR2 SVGAGI. The CDR3 coding sequence is TGTGCCAGCAGTTACTCTACCAGTTCCCACGAGCAGTACTTC. Encoded protein: CASSYSTSSHEQYF.

V and J are TRBV11-2 and TRBJ2-7; D is uncertain. CDR3 length: 12 residues. In germline, CDR1 is SGHAT, CDR2 FQNNGV. The V end was cut by 2 bases, the J end by 6 bases, with 8 bases between. CDR3 nucleotides: TGTGCCAGCAGCTTACGTACTTCCGAGCAGTACTTC. It is translated as CASSLRTSEQYF.

This clone was seen once. V gene TRBV2 combines with J gene TRBJ1-2; D remains ambiguous. The CDR3 runs 13 residues. Germline loops: CDR1 SNHLY, CDR2 FYNNEI. V lost 4 bases and J 5 bases, leaving 11 bases between the germline ends. This chain's CDR3 is CASSGIPEYGYTF. The DNA for the CDR3 is TGTGCCAGCAGTGGGATTCCTGAGTATGGCTACACCTTC.

The chain combines TRBV10-1 with TRBJ2-1; TRBD2 aligns across 14 bases. Germline CDR1 and CDR2: WNHNN and SYGVQD (reference sequence). The V segment lost 3 bases and the J segment 4 bases; nucleotides outside the gene matches: 5. The CDR3 runs to 17 residues. This CDR3 reads CASSEPGLAGAYNEQFF. In nucleotides, the CDR3 is TGCGCCAGCAGTGAACCGGGACTAGCGGGAGCGTACAATGAGCAGTTCTTC.